The 3 T cell receptor beta chains in this list originate from one sample, sequenced in a study of blood T cell repertoires in COVID-19. The table came from immunoSEQ multiplex PCR; TCRdb's copy has only in-frame clones and leaves some out. The sample contains about 200,000 clones, roughly four fifths of which appear only once. Input material: PBMCs or T cells enriched from blood (not recorded which). Every receptor here comes from a woman aged 50 to 60 who had been exposed to COVID-19.

The chain joins TRBV20-1 to TRBJ1-2, with no clear D. The CDR3 covers 15 residues. Germline V gene data show CDR1 as DFQATT and CDR2 as SNEGSKA (reference sequence). V was pared by 3 bases and J by 4 bases, with 18 bases between. The CDR3 protein is CSASTEEDRGYGYTF. The CDR3 DNA reads as TGCAGTGCTAGTACAGAGGAGGACCGTGGCTATGGCTACACCTTC.

This clone showed up just once. V is TRBV9 and J is TRBJ2-3; TRBD2 aligns across 13 bases. The CDR3 consists of 18 residues. Germline V lookup: CDR1 SGDLS, CDR2 YYNGEE. V trimming: 2 bases; J trimming: 0 bases; junction bases outside the gene matches: 6. Written as DNA, the CDR3 is TGTGCCAGCAGCGTCGGGACTAGCGGGACTACTAGCACAGATACGCAGTATTTT. This sequence encodes CASSVGTSGTTSTDTQYF.

The V and J genes are TRBV4-1 and TRBJ2-5; perhaps TRBD2 as D (6 bases). Trimming left V 4 bases short and J 4 bases short, with 10 bases between. CDR1 is MGHRA, CDR2 YSYEKL, per germline. There are 13 residues in the CDR3. The CDR3, as DNA: TGCGCCAGCAGCCGCATGGGGGGAGAGACCCAGTACTTC. It is translated as CASSRMGGETQYF.